These 27 T cell receptor beta chains came from one sample sequenced in a study of T-cell memory formation after mild COVID-19. TCRdb reprocessed the 5' RACE reads with MiXCR, giving one entry per CDR3 protein. The sample includes under 600,000 distinct CDR3 sequences, about a fifth of them seen just once. The specimen was PBMCs or a T cell subset sorted from them (not recorded which). The receptors were gathered from an adult woman who had mild COVID-19 (a few samples of this study predate the infection). Cell type and time point are not known.

This chain uses TRBV20-1 with TRBJ2-1; 9 bases fit TRBD2. Germline-derived CDR1 and CDR2 are DFQATT and SNEGSKA (reference sequence). CDR3 length equals 15 residues. V trimming: 2 bases; J trimming: 2 bases; junction bases outside the gene matches: 4. Here the CDR3 reads CSARISGRTYNEQFF. CDR3 nucleotides: TGCAGTGCTAGAATTAGCGGGAGAACCTACAATGAGCAGTTCTTC.

This clonotype has more than one count but fewer than ten. The chain is built from TRBV15 and TRBJ2-5; 10 bases agree with TRBD2. V trimming: 8 bases; J trimming: 4 bases; junction bases outside the gene matches: 25. The CDR3 sequence is 20 residues long. Germline V gene lookup returns CDR1 LNHNV and CDR2 YYDKDF (reference sequence). The CDR3 nucleotides read TGTGCCACCGCCTCATTTGGGGTTAAAGGAAGCGGGAGGGCCTCAGAGACCCAGTACTTC. Translated: CATASFGVKGSGRASETQYF.

This clonotype was picked up a small number of times. The J gene is TRBJ2-1, the V gene TRBV7-9, with D perhaps TRBD2 (5 bases). From germline, CDR1 is SEHNR and CDR2 FQNEAQ (reference sequence). Trimming left V 5 bases short and J 13 bases short, with 15 bases between. The CDR3 consists of 12 residues. The CDR3 loop is CASSHGFEGQFF. The CDR3 bases are TGTGCCAGCAGCCATGGGTTCGAGGGACAGTTCTTC.

The chain couples TRBV12-5 to TRBJ2-1; 16 nucleotides line up with TRBD2. CDR3 length equals 17 residues. Germline V CDR1 and CDR2: LGHNT, FRNRAP. V was pared by 5 bases and J by 9 bases, with 10 bases of the junction left unmatched. CDR3 DNA: TGTGCTAGTGGTATCCGGGGACTAGCGGGAGGGCCGGGTGAGCAGTTCTTC. Translated: CASGIRGLAGGPGEQFF.

The V and J genes are TRBV5-6 and TRBJ2-1, with 8 nucleotides matching TRBD1. Trimming cost V 4 bases and J 4 bases; bases outside gene matches: 7. The germline V gene has CDR1 SGHDT and CDR2 YYEEEE. This CDR3 has 15 amino acids. CDR3 protein: CASSPGQGKYNEQFF. CDR3 bases: TGTGCCAGCAGCCCCGGACAGGGAAAGTACAATGAGCAGTTCTTC.

This clonotype was seen many times. The CDR3 nucleotides read TGCGCCAGCAGCTTCGAGACAGGGGGCTACGAGCAGTACTTC. The encoded protein is CASSFETGGYEQYF. The chain uses TRBV5-1 and TRBJ2-7, with TRBD1 matching 9 bases. The length of the CDR3 is 14 residues. J gave up 3 bases and V 2 bases, and 3 bases lay outside the gene matches. Germline V CDR1 and CDR2: SGHRS, YFSETQ.

This clonotype was counted between two and nine times. V is TRBV5-5 and J is TRBJ2-5; D gene uncertain. Trimming stripped 3 bases from V and 4 bases from J, with 10 bases between. Germline V gives CDR1 SGHKS, CDR2 YYEKEE (reference sequence). The CDR3 has 13 amino acids. DNA of the CDR3: TGTGCCAGCAGCTCCTCCCGATCAGAGACCCAGTACTTC. Protein: CASSSSRSETQYF.

This clonotype was seen only a few times. J is TRBJ2-3 and V is TRBV6-5; D may be TRBD1 (6 bases). Trimming cost V 7 bases and J 4 bases, with 21 bases left between them. Per the germline V gene, CDR1 is MNHEY and CDR2 is SVGAGI. The length of the CDR3 is 16 residues. The CDR3 nucleotides are TGTGCCAGCAAATACAGGGCGGGTCGGGTGGCAGATACGCAGTATTTT. As protein: CASKYRAGRVADTQYF.

The chain uses TRBV29-1 and TRBJ2-3; 7 bases are a match to TRBD2. V dropped 7 bases and J dropped 0; count of bases not matched to a gene: 16. The CDR3 totals 17 residues. CDR1 and CDR2 (germline): SQVTM, ANQGSEA. This CDR3 reads CSAPPPDGRGSTDTQYF. The CDR3 DNA reads as TGCAGCGCCCCGCCACCGGATGGGAGGGGTAGCACAGATACGCAGTATTTT.

The chain carries TRBV7-9 and TRBJ2-7, with 11 bases that match TRBD1. V lost 11 bases and J lost 6; bases outside the gene matches: 9. The germline V gene encodes CDR1 SEHNR and CDR2 FQNEAQ (reference sequence). This CDR3 has 13 amino acids. The CDR3 DNA reads as TGTGCCGCCAGCGGGACAGGGGGAGCCGAGCAGTACTTC. Its protein is CAASGTGGAEQYF.

This clonotype was observed a few times. This chain connects TRBV24-1 to TRBJ2-3; D not certain. The CDR3 sequence is 16 residues long. V was shortened by 9 bases and J by 3 bases, with 21 bases between the two germline ends. CDR1 KGHDR and CDR2 SFDVKD come from the germline V gene. Written as DNA, the CDR3 is TGTGCCACCTACCGACCGTTAAGTGTAAGGACAGATACGCAGTATTTT. This gives the protein CATYRPLSVRTDTQYF.

In this sample, this clonotype turned up a few times. The chain is built from TRBV24-1 and TRBJ2-1; the D gene is possibly TRBD2 (6 bases). Germline-derived CDR1 and CDR2 are KGHDR and SFDVKD. With 10 bases removed from V and 0 bases from J, the gap between germline ends came to 15 bases. The CDR3 runs 15 residues. The CDR3 DNA is TGTGCCACTGACTCTAGCGAGAGCTCCTACAATGAGCAGTTCTTC. This translates into CATDSSESSYNEQFF.

For the CDR3, the DNA is TGTGCCAGTACACCGGGAGACTATGGCTACACCTTC. It specifies CASTPGDYGYTF. This chain joins TRBV19 and TRBJ1-2, with no clear D. There are 12 residues in the CDR3. The ends were cut back, 7 bases at V and 3 bases at J, with 9 bases in the middle. Germline-derived CDR1 and CDR2 are LNHDA and SQIVND (reference sequence).

This clonotype occurred once. CDR3 loop: CASSQDPLDIYF. As DNA, the CDR3 is TGTGCCAGCAGCCAAGACCCACTCGACATATATTTT. The chain combines TRBV3-1 with TRBJ1-3; no firm D call. CDR1 and CDR2 from the germline V gene are LGHDT and YNNKEL (reference sequence). V was clipped by 0 bases and J by 12 bases, with 9 bases between them. The CDR3 has 12 residues. The full variable domain, rest sourced from reference TRBV3-1 and TRBJ1-3, is DTAVSQTPKYLVTQMGNDKSIKCEQNLGHDTMYWYKQDSKKFLKIMFSYNNKELIINETVPNRFSPKSPDKAHLNLHINSLELGDSAVYFCASSQDPLDIYFGEGSWLTVV.

The chain recombines TRBV27 with TRBJ2-1; 11 bases are shared with TRBD2. With 5 bases clipped from V and 8 bases from J, the junction kept 11 bases outside the gene matches. There are 16 residues in the CDR3. CDR1 and CDR2 from the germline V gene are MNHEY and SMNVEV (reference sequence). CDR3 sequence: CASSPPTSGERYEQFF. CDR3 nucleotides: TGTGCCAGCAGTCCCCCGACTAGCGGGGAAAGGTATGAGCAGTTCTTC.

The table lists this clonotype with a few counts. This chain connects TRBV29-1 to TRBJ1-1; D ambiguous. V lost 0 bases and J lost 1, with 9 bases in between. Germline lookup yields CDR1 SQVTM and CDR2 ANQGSEA. This CDR3 contains 14 residues. The CDR3 DNA is TGCAGCGTTGAAGATATAAGCTGGAACACTGAAGCTTTCTTT. Its protein is CSVEDISWNTEAFF. The variable domain in full, completed from reference TRBV29-1 and TRBJ1-1, reads SAVISQKPSRDICQRGTSLTIQCQVDSQVTMMFWYRQQPGQSLTLIATANQGSEATYESGFVIDKFPISRPNLTFSTLTVSNMSPEDSSIYLCSVEDISWNTEAFFGQGTRLTVV.

This clonotype was picked up a small number of times. The genes are TRBV27 and TRBJ2-5; no clear D gene. Germline lookup yields CDR1 MNHEY and CDR2 SMNVEV (reference sequence). The V end was cut by 7 bases, the J end by 7 bases, with 10 bases between. The CDR3 consists of 11 residues. CDR3 in DNA: TGTGCCAGCACCTTTGCCGGGACCCAGTACTTC. This codes for CASTFAGTQYF.

The V call is TRBV29-1, the J call TRBJ2-3; TRBD2 matches 16 bases. Germline V lookup: CDR1 SQVTM, CDR2 ANQGSEA. The CDR3 consists of 17 residues. Trimming cost V 4 bases and J 0 bases; bases outside gene matches: 4. The CDR3 here is CSVVAGLAGGSTDTQYF. The CDR3 DNA is TGCAGCGTTGTGGCGGGACTAGCGGGAGGGAGCACAGATACGCAGTATTTT.

This clonotype was observed a few times. J is TRBJ2-1 and V is TRBV5-4; D is unclear. The germline V gene encodes CDR1 SGHNT and CDR2 YYREEE (reference sequence). This CDR3 has 15 residues. The V gene lost 2 bases and the J gene lost 4 bases, with 13 bases spanning the gap. For the CDR3, the DNA is TGTGCCAGCAGCTTATGGAGTACTTTGTACAATGAGCAGTTCTTC. Its protein product is CASSLWSTLYNEQFF.

The chain has TRBV12-3 or TRBV12-4 and TRBJ2-7; no definite D call. Trimming removed 8 bases at V and 3 bases at J, with 8 bases between. The CDR3 has 11 amino acids. CDR3 DNA sequence: TGTGCCAGCGGGGATTACTACGAGCAGTACTTC. It encodes CASGDYYEQYF.

Notes on this clonotype: An end of the junction does not agree with germline; a read error may underlie this. This rearrangement joins TRBV7-7 to TRBJ2-1, with D possibly TRBD2 on 6 matching bases. CDR3 length: 21 residues. Germline V gene sequence: CDR1 SSHAT, CDR2 FNYEAQ (reference sequence). The CDR3 spells CASSFRSERARWLCSYNEQFF. CDR3 DNA sequence: TGTGCTAGCAGCTTCAGAAGCGAGCGGGCTCGGTGGTTATGTTCCTACAATGAGCAGTTCTTC. Looking up the rest from reference TRBV7-7 and TRBJ2-1 gives the full variable domain: GAGVSQSPRYKVTKRGQDVTLRCDPISSHATLYWYQQALGQGPEFLTYFNYEAQPDKSGLPSDRFSAERPEGSISTLTIQRTEQRDSAMYRCASSFRSERARWLCSYNEQFFGPGTRLTVL.

This clonotype was detected a few times. One end of the junction does not line up with germline, which may come from a read error. The chain employs TRBV18 and TRBJ1-1, with TRBD1 identical over 10 bases. CDR3 length equals 14 residues. Germline CDR1 reads KGHSH; CDR2 reads LQKENI. This CDR3 is CASSPPGQGRSAFF. The DNA for the CDR3 is TGTGCCAGCTCCCCACCGGGACAGGGGAGATCAGCTTTCTTT.

The gene calls are TRBV7-2 and TRBJ2-6, with 8 bases identical to TRBD2. This CDR3 region has 19 residues. With V trimmed by 5 bases and J by 0 bases, 12 bases remained unmatched. Germline V gene lookup returns CDR1 SGHTA and CDR2 FQGNSA. CDR3 nucleotides: TGTGCCAGCAGCCCGGCGAGGGTAGCGGGATTCTCTGGGGCCAACGTCCTGACTTTC. This sequence encodes CASSPARVAGFSGANVLTF.

The rearrangement joins TRBV24-1 to TRBJ2-5, with unresolved D. V was cut by 2 bases and J by 0 bases, with 9 bases left in between. The germline CDR1 and CDR2 sequences are KGHDR and SFDVKD. The CDR3 extends over 15 amino acids. The CDR3 here is CATSDSRQYQETQYF. In DNA form, the CDR3 reads TGTGCCACCAGTGATTCGAGGCAGTACCAAGAGACCCAGTACTTC.

Concerning this clonotype: At one boundary the junction diverges from the germline segment, which might be a read error. DNA of the CDR3: TGTGCCAGAAGCCAAGGGGACAGGGTTTCACCCCTCCACTTT. This codes for CARSQGDRVSPLHF. The genes are TRBV4-2 and TRBJ1-6; 9 nucleotides agree with TRBD1. CDR1 is LGHNA, CDR2 YNFKEQ, per germline. This CDR3 contains 14 residues.

This clonotype was counted only a few times. V and J are TRBV4-3 and TRBJ2-7, with 8 positions matching TRBD2. V trimming: 6 bases; J trimming: 0 bases; junction bases outside the gene matches: 7. Germline V gene sequence: CDR1 LGHNA, CDR2 YSLEER. The CDR3 has 15 residues. Here the CDR3 DNA reads TGCGCCAGCAGTCTAATCGGGAGGGCCTCCTACGAGCAGTACTTC. Translation: CASSLIGRASYEQYF.

This chain connects TRBV12-3 or TRBV12-4 to TRBJ1-5, with D tentatively TRBD1 (6 bases). The CDR3 sequence is 13 residues long. V dropped 8 bases and J dropped 7 bases, with 15 bases sitting between them. The CDR3 DNA follows: TGTGCCAGCCGATCCCACAGGGACCAGCCCCAGCATTTT. This sequence encodes CASRSHRDQPQHF.